This T cell receptor beta chain came from a study of T cell repertoires in cytomegalovirus infection. Study overall: As its CMV epitopes, the study selected recently identified HLA-C-restricted and well-studied HLA-B-restricted targets. Public TCR beta signatures marked donors with CMV infection and the matching HLA.

Trimming took off 8 bases at V and 4 bases at J, with 22 bases between the two ends. This CDR3 region has 16 residues. Germline loops: CDR1 MNHNY, CDR2 SVGAGI (reference sequence). MiXCR was run by TCRdb on the reads, yielding one entry per CDR3 protein. The top ten hold approximately 15% of the sample, which has 370,000 or so distinct CDR3 sequences, 34% seen once. Regarding the study as a whole: HLA-C-restricted TCR beta clonotypes specific for CMV led the ex vivo response.

This clonotype was seen more than once but under ten times. As yet, its antigen is unknown. The TCR sequence derives from a human donor in good health (CMV status not recorded). Some clones in this sample may be carry-over from other donors' samples. The specimen was cultured PBMCs, collected from culture after CMV antigen stimulation. The chain carries TRBV6-6 and TRBJ2-3, with D perhaps TRBD1 or TRBD2 (6 bases each). CDR3 nucleotide sequence: TGTGCCAGCGCCCCCCGGAGGGGGTGGACGGCAGATACGCAGTATTTT. This gives the protein CASAPRRGWTADTQYF.